This T cell receptor (beta chain) was captured in a study of blood T cell repertoires in COVID-19. For the study at large: The samples span acute and convalescent COVID-19 from the United States, Italy and Spain. T cells, B-cell-depleted T cells, or PBMCs supplied cDNA or gDNA.

Germline-derived CDR1 and CDR2 are SGHRS and YFSETQ. This CDR3 region has 14 residues. The ends lost 4 bases at V and 7 bases at J; junction bases unmatched: 5. The authors' processing: Cell counts per sample came from amplifying reference gene primers. Profiling relied on immunoSEQ multiplex PCR, and the TCRdb table lists in-frame clones only, not all of them. D and trimming were read from the DNA, whereas the V and J calls and clone size are those reported in that table. Here the sample spans 250,000 to 300,000 clones, around 89% being singletons. Concerning this clone itself: Within the sample, other DNA sequences also encode this same CDR3.

The chain employs TRBV5-1 and TRBJ1-4; TRBD1 matches 9 bases. Sequenced input: peripheral blood. The sequence was collected from a woman aged 40-49 years with acute or convalescent COVID-19. CDR3 DNA sequence: TGCGCCAGCAGCGGGGGGACAGGGACTGAAAAACTGTTTTTT. It encodes CASSGGTGTEKLFF. Filled out from reference TRBV5-1 and TRBJ1-4, the complete variable domain reads KAGVTQTPRYLIKTRGQQVTLSCSPISGHRSVSWYQQTPGQGLQFLFEYFSETQRNKGNFPGRFSGRQFSNSRSEMNVSTLELGDSALYLCASSGGTGTEKLFFGSGTQLSVL.